Described below is a single T cell receptor beta chain sequence and its context. 13 Jbeta primers and 60 Vbeta primers were used for the PCR. Sequencing used immunoSEQ multiplex PCR; TCRdb keeps in-frame clones, though not all of them. The table has around 150,000 clones, around 80% seen once. The CDR3 has 15 residues. After removal of 3 bases from V and 5 bases from J, the junction contained 7 bases not matched to a gene. The germline V gene has CDR1 SGHDT and CDR2 YYEEEE. The data stem from a study of cytomegalovirus exposure and HLA in healthy donors. Sequencing was done on a sample of PBMCs. This receptor was identified in a male donor in good health and CMV-seronegative. The chain is built from TRBV5-6 and TRBJ2-3, with 9 nucleotides matching TRBD1. CDR3 DNA sequence: TGTGCCAGCAGCTCGGGCGACAGGGGGAAAGATACGCAGTATTTT. It is translated as CASSSGDRGKDTQYF.